The 27 T cell receptor beta chains listed next were all sequenced from one sample in a study of T-cell memory formation after mild COVID-19. From the 5' RACE reads, TCRdb called clonotypes with MiXCR, one entry per CDR3 protein. This table has 65,000 to 90,000 distinct CDR3 sequences, 9.5% to 15% appearing once. Sequenced sample: PBMCs or a T cell subset sorted from them (not recorded which). Receptors were obtained from a man between 18 and 29 years old who had mild COVID-19 (a few samples of this study predate the infection). Cell type and time point are not known.

There are a few counts of this clonotype. The chain carries TRBV6-5 and TRBJ2-6; a weak D match, TRBD2 (5 bases). The length of the CDR3 is 15 residues. Trimming left V 4 bases short and J 6 bases short, with 13 bases between. Germline-derived CDR1 and CDR2 are MNHEY and SVGAGI. CDR3 bases: TGTGCCAGCAGTTCCGGAGGTATACAGGCCAACGTCCTGACTTTC. Translation gives CASSSGGIQANVLTF.

This clonotype was detected a few times. This rearrangement joins TRBV11-2 to TRBJ2-7, with D tentatively TRBD1 (6 bases). The CDR3 is made up of 13 amino acids. The V gene lost 2 bases and the J gene lost 5 bases, with 10 bases spanning the gap. Germline V gives CDR1 SGHAT, CDR2 FQNNGV. CDR3 in DNA: TGTGCCAGCAGCTTAAATAGGGGGAACGAGCAGTACTTC. Encoded protein: CASSLNRGNEQYF.

This clonotype turned up a few times. The chain joins TRBV6-5 to TRBJ2-7; possible D gene TRBD2, 5 bases. The CDR3 is 12 amino acids. V was trimmed by 3 bases and J by 4 bases, leaving 7 bases between them. Germline values: CDR1 MNHEY, CDR2 SVGAGI. The CDR3, as DNA: TGTGCCAGCAGTTATCGGGGTTACGAGCAGTACTTC. Its translation: CASSYRGYEQYF.

This clonotype was counted between two and nine times. This chain joins TRBV27 and TRBJ2-7; 10 nucleotides agree with TRBD1. CDR3 length: 15 residues. Germline V gene data show CDR1 as MNHEY and CDR2 as SMNVEV (reference sequence). J lost 4 bases, V lost 4 bases, and 7 bases had no gene match. The CDR3 here is CASSSPRQGAYEQYF. DNA for the CDR3: TGTGCCAGCAGTTCCCCCCGACAGGGGGCATACGAGCAGTACTTC.

The V call is TRBV29-1, the J call TRBJ2-3; 7 nucleotides agree with TRBD2. In germline, CDR1 is SQVTM, CDR2 ANQGSEA. Losses at the gene ends were 1 base for V and 1 base for J; bases not matched to a gene: 11. The CDR3 is 17 residues long. CDR3 sequence (DNA): TGCAGCGTTGAAGGGGGGAGGGGAACCCGACGCACAGATACGCAGTATTTT. Translated: CSVEGGRGTRRTDTQYF.

This clonotype was detected a few times. The rearrangement joins TRBV7-2 to TRBJ2-1, with 14 bases matching TRBD2. The CDR3 consists of 18 residues. Per germline, CDR1 SGHTA and CDR2 FQGNSA. V was pared by 5 bases and J by 7 bases, with 13 bases of the junction left unmatched. Here the CDR3 reads CASSLRLAGGASGNEQFF. CDR3 bases: TGTGCCAGCAGCCTCCGACTAGCGGGGGGGGCTTCGGGTAATGAGCAGTTCTTC.

The V call is TRBV7-8, the J call TRBJ2-7, with TRBD1 matching 9 bases. CDR1 SGHVS and CDR2 FQNEAQ come from the germline V gene. With 5 bases clipped from V and 4 bases from J, the junction kept 3 bases outside the gene matches. The CDR3 runs to 13 residues. CDR3 region: CASSTQGAYEQYF. Written as DNA, the CDR3 is TGTGCCAGCAGCACACAGGGGGCTTACGAGCAGTACTTC.

The chain has TRBV7-9 and TRBJ1-3, with 8 bases that match TRBD1. V shed 1 base, J shed 2 bases, and the junction held 7 bases outside the gene matches. The CDR3 is 17 amino acids. CDR1 SEHNR and CDR2 FQNEAQ come from the germline V gene (reference sequence). Here the CDR3 DNA reads TGTGCCAGCAGCTTAGTAGACAGGGGTCTGCCTGGAAACACCATATATTTT. This gives the protein CASSLVDRGLPGNTIYF. Full variable domain (rest looked up from reference TRBV7-9 and TRBJ1-3): DTGVSQNPRHKITKRGQNVTFRCDPISEHNRLYWYRQTLGQGPEFLTYFQNEAQLEKSRLLSDRFSAERPKGSFSTLEIQRTEQGDSAMYLCASSLVDRGLPGNTIYFGEGSWLTVV.

This clonotype was counted a few times. The rearrangement links TRBV12-3 or TRBV12-4 to TRBJ2-7; TRBD1 matches 7 bases. The CDR3 spans 15 residues. The V and J ends lost 7 bases and 7 bases, in that order; junction bases with no gene match: 16. The CDR3 loop reads CASNDRTGRAEEQYF. The CDR3 DNA follows: TGTGCCAGCAACGACAGGACAGGTCGGGCAGAGGAGCAGTACTTC.

This chain connects TRBV10-2 to TRBJ2-2, with TRBD2 matching 8 bases. Germline assignment: CDR1 WSHSY and CDR2 SAAADI. This CDR3 is 13 amino acids long. With V trimmed by 11 bases and J by 3 bases, 5 bases remained unmatched. CDR3 sequence (DNA): TGCGCCGCGCCAGCGGGGGACACCGGGGAGCTGTTTTTT. Its translation: CAAPAGDTGELFF.

This chain uses TRBV6-1 with TRBJ2-2, with TRBD2 as a possible D gene (6 bases). The ends were cut back, 7 bases at V and 7 bases at J, with 16 bases in the middle. Germline V CDR1 and CDR2: MNHNS, SASEGT. CDR3 size: 14 residues. CDR3 DNA sequence: TGTGCCAGCAAAAGTCCTGGACTAATCGGGGAGCTGTTTTTT. Translated, it gives CASKSPGLIGELFF.

This clonotype was seen a handful of times. This chain joins TRBV7-6 and TRBJ2-3; a weak D match, TRBD2 (6 bases). Trimming pared 1 base from V and 2 bases from J, leaving 7 bases between. CDR3 length equals 14 residues. In germline, CDR1 is SGHVS, CDR2 FNYEAQ. The DNA for the CDR3 is TGTGCCAGCAGCTTAGGGGGGGTCACAGATACGCAGTATTTT. It translates to CASSLGGVTDTQYF.

The rearrangement joins TRBV5-1 to TRBJ2-1, with 9 bases lining up with TRBD1. This CDR3 contains 16 residues. The trim removed 0 bases at V and 4 bases at J, leaving 5 bases unmatched. The germline V gene has CDR1 SGHRS and CDR2 YFSETQ. CDR3 in amino acids: CASSLAGTGLYNEQFF. As DNA, the CDR3 is TGCGCCAGCAGCTTGGCCGGGACAGGGCTTTACAATGAGCAGTTCTTC.

This clonotype was counted a few times. V is TRBV6-4 and J is TRBJ2-3, with 10 nucleotides matching TRBD2. Trimming cost V 3 bases and J 4 bases; bases outside gene matches: 1. The CDR3 runs 14 residues. The germline V gene encodes CDR1 MRHNA and CDR2 SNTAGT. CDR3 loop: CASSESGGADTQYF. The DNA of the CDR3 is TGTGCCAGCAGTGAAAGCGGGGGGGCAGATACGCAGTATTTT.

This clonotype was detected only a few times. This chain joins TRBV6-1 and TRBJ1-5; D possibly corresponds to TRBD1 (5 bases). The ends were cut back, 7 bases at V and 2 bases at J, with 15 bases in the middle. CDR1 is MNHNS and CDR2 is SASEGT in the germline V gene. The CDR3 runs to 15 residues. CDR3 residues: CASTRQGRGNQPQHF. The CDR3 DNA reads TGTGCCAGCACCAGGCAGGGTCGGGGCAATCAGCCCCAGCATTTT.

This clonotype was recorded a few times. This chain links TRBV4-3 with TRBJ1-2, with D possibly TRBD1 on 6 matching bases. Germline V gene sequence: CDR1 LGHNA, CDR2 YSLEER. V was clipped by 0 bases and J by 7 bases, with 18 bases between them. The CDR3 consists of 16 residues. In DNA form, the CDR3 reads TGCGCCAGCAGCCAAGAACTGGCAGGGGCCTTGGGTGGCTACACCTTC. Amino acids: CASSQELAGALGGYTF.

This clonotype was counted only a few times. CDR3 DNA: TGTGCCAGCAGTTACTCCCCAGCGGGACAGGCTACCGCTAATTCACCCCTCCACTTT. Translation: CASSYSPAGQATANSPLHF. The rearrangement uses TRBV6-5 and TRBJ1-6; 8 bases are a match to TRBD1. This CDR3 has 19 residues. Per germline, CDR1 MNHEY and CDR2 SVGAGI. J was trimmed by 6 bases and V by 0 bases; bases with no gene match: 13.

This sequence joins TRBV7-9 and TRBJ1-1; the D is unclear. The germline V gene has CDR1 SEHNR and CDR2 FQNEAQ (reference sequence). CDR3 length: 14 residues. The V and J ends lost 5 bases and 4 bases respectively, with 14 bases between them. The CDR3 nucleotides read TGTGCCAGCAGCCATCCGGGTGGGAGCACTGAAGCTTTCTTT. Protein: CASSHPGGSTEAFF.

This clonotype was recorded at least ten times. The chain couples TRBV4-1 to TRBJ2-3; a possible D gene is TRBD2 (6 bases). Trimming took 5 bases from V and 0 from J, leaving 9 bases between them. CDR3 length: 14 amino acids. CDR1 and CDR2 from the germline V gene are MGHRA and YSYEKL. CDR3 amino acids: CASSGGASTDTQYF. CDR3 DNA sequence: TGCGCCAGCAGCGGAGGGGCTAGCACAGATACGCAGTATTTT.

The chain links TRBV27 to TRBJ2-7, with 10 bases fitting TRBD1. J lost 0 bases, V lost 2 bases, and 10 bases had no gene match. The CDR3 spans 18 residues. The germline V gene has CDR1 MNHEY and CDR2 SMNVEV (reference sequence). The DNA for the CDR3 is TGTGCCAGCAGTTTACCAGACTCCGGGACAGGGGTCTCCTACGAGCAGTACGTC. This gives the protein CASSLPDSGTGVSYEQYV.

This clonotype was seen a single time. The CDR3 is CASGTLDLDTEAFF. The CDR3 coding sequence is TGTGCCAGCGGCACGCTCGACCTGGACACTGAAGCTTTCTTT. The chain combines TRBV7-8 with TRBJ1-1; D is unclear. CDR1 SGHVS and CDR2 FQNEAQ come from the germline V gene. This CDR3 is built from 14 residues. Trimming took off 8 bases at V and 3 bases at J, with 16 bases between the two ends.

There are a few counts of this clonotype. This chain links TRBV6-5 with TRBJ2-1; a weak D match, TRBD2 (6 bases). The CDR3 runs to 17 residues. V was pared by 2 bases and J by 2 bases, with 16 bases between. Per germline, CDR1 MNHEY and CDR2 SVGAGI. Here the CDR3 reads CASSYTAGGTTYNEQFF. CDR3 nucleotides: TGTGCCAGCAGTTACACCGCGGGCGGGACGACCTACAATGAGCAGTTCTTC.

The chain uses TRBV4-1 and TRBJ2-2; D possibly corresponds to TRBD2 (5 bases). The CDR3 length is 16 residues. The germline CDR1 and CDR2 sequences are MGHRA and YSYEKL. The germline V and J ends were trimmed by 3 bases and 2 bases, with 13 bases remaining between them. This CDR3 reads CASSQEASVNTGELFF. CDR3 DNA sequence: TGCGCCAGCAGCCAGGAGGCGTCAGTTAACACCGGGGAGCTGTTTTTT.

This clonotype turned up a few times. The chain joins TRBV5-5 to TRBJ1-2, with a tentative D call TRBD1 (5 bases). CDR1 is SGHKS and CDR2 is YYEKEE in the germline V gene (reference sequence). Trimming pared 4 bases from V and 7 bases from J, leaving 14 bases between. The CDR3 is 13 residues long. The CDR3 DNA reads TGTGCCAGCAGCACAGCGGGACTTTCTGGCTACACCTTC. Its protein is CASSTAGLSGYTF.

There are a few counts of this clonotype. The chain links TRBV5-1 to TRBJ2-1, with D possibly TRBD1 on 5 matching bases. Trimming took off 1 base at V and 15 bases at J, with 20 bases between the two ends. The CDR3 consists of 14 residues. CDR1 and CDR2 (germline): SGHRS, YFSETQ. The CDR3: CASSLRAGSLSLFF. The CDR3 DNA is TGCGCCAGCAGCTTGCGGGCAGGGTCCCTCTCGCTGTTCTTC.

This clonotype was counted between two and nine times. The rearrangement joins TRBV27 to TRBJ1-4; no clear D gene. The length of the CDR3 is 15 residues. Looked up from germline, CDR1 is MNHEY and CDR2 is SMNVEV (reference sequence). V lost 1 base and J 7 bases, leaving 13 bases between the germline ends. The CDR3 region has the DNA TGTGCCAGCAGTTTATTGGGTCGGGGTAGTGAAAAACTGTTTTTT. Residues: CASSLLGRGSEKLFF.

The J gene is TRBJ2-3, the V gene TRBV7-2, with 8 bases aligning to TRBD2. The V gene's germline CDR1 is SGHTA and CDR2 FQGNSA. CDR3 length equals 16 residues. J was trimmed by 1 base and V by 1 base; bases with no gene match: 4. CDR3 in amino acids: CASSLEVGGGTDTQYF. In DNA, the CDR3 is TGTGCCAGCAGCTTAGAGGTCGGGGGGGGCACAGATACGCAGTATTTT.